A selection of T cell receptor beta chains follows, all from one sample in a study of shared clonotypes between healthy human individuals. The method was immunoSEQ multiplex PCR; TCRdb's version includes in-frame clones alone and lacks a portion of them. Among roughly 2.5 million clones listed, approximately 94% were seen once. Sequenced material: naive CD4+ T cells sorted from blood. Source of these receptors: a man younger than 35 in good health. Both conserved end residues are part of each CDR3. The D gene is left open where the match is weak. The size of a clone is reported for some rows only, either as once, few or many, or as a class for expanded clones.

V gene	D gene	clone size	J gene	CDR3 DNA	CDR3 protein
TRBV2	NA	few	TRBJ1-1	TGTGCCAGCAGTGAAGATGCTGCCTCTGGTACTGAAGCTTTCTTT	CASSEDAASGTEAFF
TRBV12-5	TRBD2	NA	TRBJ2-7	TGTGCTAGTGGTTTGGTAGCCAAAAGGTTTGCGGGGGGCCCGCGGGACGAGCAGTACTTC	CASGLVAKRFAGGPRDEQYF
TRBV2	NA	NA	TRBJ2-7	TGTGCCAGCAGTGACCCTAGGGTGGCCTCCTCCTACGAGCAGTACTTC	CASSDPRVASSYEQYF
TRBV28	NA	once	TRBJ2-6	TGTGCCAGTTGTTCTGGGGCCAACGTCCTGACTTTC	CASCSGANVLTF
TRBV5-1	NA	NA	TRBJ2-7	TGCGCCAGCAGCCTACAGATAGGAGAGCAGTACTTC	CASSLQIGEQYF
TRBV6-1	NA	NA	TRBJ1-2	TGTGCCAGCAGTGTTTACAGTCGGGGCTACACCTTC	CASSVYSRGYTF
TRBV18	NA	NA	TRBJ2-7	TGTGCCAGCTCACCACCAGCAGGGAGCGAGCAGTACTTC	CASSPPAGSEQYF
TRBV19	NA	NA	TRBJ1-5	TGTGCCAGTAGTATAGGCAGGGAACTTGGCAATCAGCCCCAGCATTTT	CASSIGRELGNQPQHF
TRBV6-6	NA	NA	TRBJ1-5	TGTGCCAGCAGTCCAGGGGCTCAGCCCCAGCATTTT	CASSPGAQPQHF
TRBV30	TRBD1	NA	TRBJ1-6	TGTGCCTGGGGCCTGGGACAGCCTAATTCACCCCTCCACTTT	CAWGLGQPNSPLHF
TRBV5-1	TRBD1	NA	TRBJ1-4	TGCGCCAGCAGCGCGACAGGGGAGGGAGTAACTAATGAAAAACTGTTTTTT	CASSATGEGVTNEKLFF
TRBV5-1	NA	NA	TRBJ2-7	TGCGCCAGCAGCTTGTACCAATATTACGAGCAGTACTTC	CASSLYQYYEQYF
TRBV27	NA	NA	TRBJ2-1	TGTGCCAGCAGACAGGGCTACAATGAGCAGTTCTTC	CASRQGYNEQFF
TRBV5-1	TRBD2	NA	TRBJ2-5	TGCGCCAGCAGCCGGGGGGAGACCGAGGGGACCCAGTACTTC	CASSRGETEGTQYF
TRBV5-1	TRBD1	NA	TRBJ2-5	TGCGCCAGCAGCTTACAGGGGTTGGCAGAGACCCAGTACTTC	CASSLQGLAETQYF
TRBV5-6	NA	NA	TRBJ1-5	TGTGCCAGCAGCTTGGACCTTAATCAGCCCCAGCATTTT	CASSLDLNQPQHF
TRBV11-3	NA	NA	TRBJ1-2	TGTGCCAGCAGCTTAGACAGAGTGTGTGGCTACACCTTC	CASSLDRVCGYTF